The 30 T cell receptor beta chains below were found in one sample sequenced in a study of human T cells and chemical hapten exposure. In TCRdb, the RACE reads were re-called with MiXCR into one record per CDR3 protein. The sample contains 70,000 to 95,000 distinct CDR3 sequences, over 6.5% of which appear only once. Indicated time point: healthy volunteer bleed at 6 weeks. Whole blood, unfractionated, served as the material for total RNA extraction. The material sequenced was whole blood. Receptors were obtained from a female donor in good health. Some clones in this sample may be carry-over from other donors' samples.

CDR3 amino acids: CASSWGQPRPEAFF. CDR3 nucleotides: TGTGCCAGCAGCTGGGGACAGCCCCGACCTGAAGCTTTCTTT. The chain has TRBV6-2 or TRBV6-3 and TRBJ1-1; TRBD1 agrees at 7 bases. The CDR3 sequence is 14 residues long. Germline values: CDR1 MNHEY, CDR2 SVGEGT. Trimming removed 6 bases from V and 6 bases from J; junction bases left unmatched: 10.

In this sample, this clonotype turned up once. This chain links TRBV18 with TRBJ1-1; D is possibly TRBD1 (5 bases). The CDR3 spans 15 residues. Germline V gives CDR1 KGHSH, CDR2 LQKENI. V shed 4 bases and J shed 1 base, with 13 bases lying between them. The CDR3: CASSQTGGGNTEAFF. CDR3 coding DNA: TGTGCCAGCTCACAAACGGGGGGAGGGAACACTGAAGCTTTCTTT.

This clonotype was found many times. The rearrangement joins TRBV29-1 to TRBJ1-2; D ambiguous. Germline V gives CDR1 SQVTM, CDR2 ANQGSEA. V was shortened by 6 bases and J by 0 bases, with 20 bases between the two germline ends. CDR3 length: 16 residues. CDR3 sequence: CSVNPGPTSSNYGYTF. In DNA form, the CDR3 reads TGCAGCGTGAATCCGGGCCCGACCTCTTCTAACTATGGCTACACCTTC.

This clonotype was observed at least ten times. The V call is TRBV15, the J call TRBJ1-5, with D perhaps matching TRBD1 (5 bases). CDR1 and CDR2 (germline): LNHNV, YYDKDF (reference sequence). The CDR3 runs 15 residues. V lost 1 base, J lost 5 bases, and 12 bases lay in between. Here the CDR3 reads CATSRAGLVDQPQHF. The CDR3 coding sequence is TGTGCCACCAGCAGAGCAGGGTTGGTCGATCAGCCCCAGCATTTT.

This clonotype occurred a few times. The V and J genes are TRBV7-2 and TRBJ2-2; the D is unclear. The ends were cut back, 0 bases at V and 3 bases at J, with 2 bases in the middle. Germline V CDR1 and CDR2: SGHTA, FQGNSA. The CDR3 consists of 13 residues. CDR3 amino acids: CASSLAYTGELFF. The DNA for the CDR3 is TGTGCCAGCAGCTTAGCGTACACCGGGGAGCTGTTTTTT.

To note about this clonotype: Sequence at one end of the junction differs from germline and may be a read error. V gene TRBV20-1 combines with J gene TRBJ2-3, with D possibly called TRBD1 or TRBD2 (5 bases each). Per germline, CDR1 DFQATT and CDR2 SNEGSKA (reference sequence). The CDR3 totals 14 residues. CDR3 sequence reads: CSARRAGSTETQYF. The CDR3 DNA sequence: TGCAGTGCTAGACGGGCAGGGAGCACAGAAACGCAGTATTTT.

This clonotype came up a few times. The V and J genes are TRBV12-3 or TRBV12-4 and TRBJ1-1; no clear D. The CDR3 has 11 residues. V lost 6 bases to trimming and J lost 8 bases, with 10 bases between them. This CDR3 reads CASRWGGEAFF. Written as DNA, the CDR3 is TGTGCCAGCAGATGGGGAGGGGAAGCTTTCTTT.

This chain joins TRBV7-2 and TRBJ1-4; possibly TRBD1 for D (5 bases). Germline-derived CDR1 and CDR2 are SGHTA and FQGNSA. V lost 4 bases and J lost 5, with 14 bases in between. The CDR3 has 15 residues. CDR3: CASSSATGGNEKLFF. CDR3 in DNA: TGTGCCAGCAGCTCGGCGACGGGGGGGAATGAAAAACTGTTTTTT.

In the case of this clonotype: A much larger clone differs from this one at a single base, so this may be a read error. The V and J genes are TRBV28 and TRBJ2-3; 9 bases agree with TRBD2. The V gene's germline CDR1 is MDHEN and CDR2 SYDVKM. This CDR3 contains 15 residues. Unmatched junction bases numbered 8, after V lost 6 bases and J lost 4 bases. The DNA for the CDR3 is TGTGCCAGCAGACTTCAAGGGACTAGCTCAGATACGCAGTATTTT. It codes for CASRLQGTSSDTQYF.

Points on this clonotype: One base away lies a much larger clone, so this may be a sequencing read error. The gene calls are TRBV20-1 and TRBJ1-2; 7 nucleotides align to TRBD1. J was trimmed by 6 bases and V by 6 bases; bases with no gene match: 7. Germline V CDR1 and CDR2: DFQATT, SNEGSKA (reference sequence). The CDR3 sequence is 12 residues long. CDR3 sequence: CSAVQGWDGYTF. In DNA, the CDR3 is TGCAGTGCCGTACAGGGGTGGGATGGCTACACCTTC.

This clonotype was seen many times. The J gene is TRBJ1-5, the V gene TRBV20-1; the match to TRBD1 covers 8 bases. The trim removed 2 bases at V and 0 bases at J, leaving 3 bases unmatched. CDR3 length equals 15 residues. Looked up from germline, CDR1 is DFQATT and CDR2 is SNEGSKA (reference sequence). Written as DNA, the CDR3 is TGCAGTGCTAGACAGGGGGCTATTAGCAATCAGCCCCAGCATTTT. This encodes CSARQGAISNQPQHF.

This clonotype was counted many times. V and J are TRBV3-1 and TRBJ2-3; D is undetermined. There are 15 residues in the CDR3. Per the germline V gene, CDR1 is LGHDT and CDR2 is YNNKEL (reference sequence). Trimming shortened V by 1 base and J by 2 bases, and 10 bases separated the two germline ends. CDR3 amino acids: CASSQAGENTDTQYF. CDR3 DNA sequence: TGTGCCAGCAGCCAAGCTGGCGAAAACACAGATACGCAGTATTTT.

This clonotype occurred many times. The chain uses TRBV5-6 and TRBJ2-3; TRBD1 aligns across 7 bases. V lost 5 bases, J lost 1 base, and 10 bases stayed unmatched. The CDR3 runs 16 residues. Germline loops: CDR1 SGHDT, CDR2 YYEEEE. CDR3 nucleotides: TGTGCCAGCAGTTCCGGGACAGTGCGGGGCACAGATACGCAGTATTTT. Protein sequence: CASSSGTVRGTDTQYF.

This clonotype has at least ten counts. The rearrangement links TRBV24-1 to TRBJ2-3; D is unclear. CDR3 size: 12 residues. Trimming shortened V by 1 base and J by 2 bases, and 0 bases separated the two germline ends. Germline CDR1 KGHDR, CDR2 SFDVKD. CDR3 DNA sequence: TGTGCCACCAGTGATTTCACAGATACGCAGTATTTT. Protein product: CATSDFTDTQYF.

For this clonotype: Just one base apart from a much larger clone, this may be a read error. The chain couples TRBV24-1 to TRBJ2-7; 8 positions agree with TRBD2. This CDR3 region has 14 residues. Germline trimming cut 9 bases from V and 4 bases from J; bases unmatched to any gene: 10. The germline gives CDR1 KGHDR, CDR2 SFDVKD. The CDR3 reads CATPLGGGTYEQYF. The CDR3 nucleotides read TGTGCCACCCCCTTAGGCGGGGGGACATACGAGCAGTACTTC.

This clonotype was picked up many times. The chain recombines TRBV7-9 with TRBJ1-1; no clear D. There are 12 residues in the CDR3. Germline CDR1 and CDR2: SEHNR and FQNEAQ (reference sequence). The germline V and J ends were trimmed by 4 bases and 6 bases, with 9 bases remaining between them. CDR3 in amino acids: CASSWRGAEAFF. The CDR3 bases are TGTGCCAGCAGCTGGCGCGGAGCTGAAGCTTTCTTT.

Of note for this clonotype: One end of the junction fails to match germline, which may point to a read error. V is TRBV2 and J is TRBJ1-1; D may be TRBD1 (5 bases). CDR1 and CDR2 (germline): SNHLY, FYNNEI. The CDR3 is 12 amino acids. For the CDR3, the DNA is TGTGCCAGCAGGGCAATCGGGACTGAAACTTTCTTT. Translation gives CASRAIGTETFF. Drawing the rest from reference TRBV2 and TRBJ1-1, the complete variable domain is EPEVTQTPSHQVTQMGQEVILRCVPISNHLYFYWYRQILGQKVEFLVSFYNNEISEKSEIFDDQFSVERPDGSNFTLKIRSTKLEDSAMYFCASRAIGTETFFGQGTRLTVV.

The J gene is TRBJ2-7, the V gene TRBV7-9; 9 positions agree with TRBD1. The germline V gene has CDR1 SEHNR and CDR2 FQNEAQ (reference sequence). The CDR3 is made up of 15 amino acids. J lost 1 base, V lost 5 bases, and 6 bases had no gene match. The CDR3 sequence is CASSPETGGSYEQYF. Here the CDR3 DNA reads TGTGCCAGCAGCCCCGAGACAGGGGGTTCCTACGAGCAGTACTTC. Using reference TRBV7-9 and TRBJ2-7 for the parts outside the CDR3, the full variable domain is DTGVSQNPRHKITKRGQNVTFRCDPISEHNRLYWYRQTLGQGPEFLTYFQNEAQLEKSRLLSDRFSAERPKGSFSTLEIQRTEQGDSAMYLCASSPETGGSYEQYFGPGTRLTVT.

This clonotype was picked up many times. The gene calls are TRBV3-1 and TRBJ2-3; D possibly matches TRBD1 or TRBD2 (6 bases each). The germline gives CDR1 LGHDT, CDR2 YNNKEL (reference sequence). This CDR3 is built from 17 residues. Trimming pared 0 bases from V and 1 base from J, leaving 14 bases between. The CDR3 bases are TGTGCCAGCAGCCAAGAAGAGGGGGGAGGAGGCACAGATACGCAGTATTTT. Protein: CASSQEEGGGGTDTQYF.

The table lists this clonotype with many counts. This chain links TRBV5-5 with TRBJ2-7; no reliable D call. Looked up from germline, CDR1 is SGHKS and CDR2 is YYEKEE (reference sequence). The V end lost 0 bases, the J end lost 2 bases, and 24 bases lay between the germline ends. CDR3 length: 19 amino acids. CDR3 protein: CASSLDVAARLGWTYEQYF. In nucleotides, the CDR3 is TGTGCCAGCAGCTTGGATGTCGCGGCTCGATTGGGGTGGACCTACGAGCAGTACTTC.

This clonotype was picked up a small number of times. V is TRBV5-1 and J is TRBJ2-7, with D tentatively TRBD2 (5 bases). The CDR3 totals 13 residues. The V and J ends lost 3 bases and 4 bases respectively, with 11 bases between them. Germline-derived CDR1 and CDR2 are SGHRS and YFSETQ. CDR3: CASSSGNGYEQYF. For the CDR3, the DNA is TGCGCCAGCAGCTCCGGGAATGGTTACGAGCAGTACTTC.

This clonotype was counted many times. This chain uses TRBV4-3 with TRBJ1-3; TRBD1 matches 7 bases. The CDR3 contains 17 residues. The germline CDR1 and CDR2 sequences are LGHNA and YSLEER. V trimming: 1 base; J trimming: 4 bases; junction bases outside the gene matches: 10. The CDR3 here is CASSQGLHRGRGNTIYF. CDR3 sequence (DNA): TGCGCCAGCAGCCAAGGCCTACACAGGGGCCGAGGAAACACCATATATTTT.

The V and J genes are TRBV3-1 and TRBJ1-1; D unclear. Germline assignment: CDR1 LGHDT and CDR2 YNNKEL (reference sequence). This CDR3 spans 14 amino acids. V was shortened by 2 bases and J by 5 bases, with 12 bases between the two germline ends. CDR3 loop: CASSQTRARTEAFF. CDR3 in DNA: TGTGCCAGCAGCCAAACACGGGCTAGGACTGAAGCTTTCTTT.

There are many counts of this clonotype. In nucleotides, the CDR3 is TGTGCCAGCAGTCTTCGGACAGGGGTACAGCCCCAGCATTTT. It specifies CASSLRTGVQPQHF. J is TRBJ1-5 and V is TRBV27; 9 nucleotides match TRBD1. CDR1 MNHEY and CDR2 SMNVEV come from the germline V gene (reference sequence). The CDR3 loop spans 14 amino acids. J lost 7 bases, V lost 5 bases, and 6 bases had no gene match.

This clonotype was counted at least ten times. V and J are TRBV3-1 and TRBJ2-1; D not certain. The germline V gene encodes CDR1 LGHDT and CDR2 YNNKEL (reference sequence). There are 12 residues in the CDR3. V was clipped by 4 bases and J by 10 bases, with 11 bases between them. The CDR3 region is CASSLWSEEQFF. The CDR3 nucleotides read TGTGCCAGCAGCCTCTGGTCGGAGGAGCAGTTCTTC.

This clonotype came up many times. The V and J genes are TRBV7-2 and TRBJ1-4; D unclear. From germline, CDR1 is SGHTA and CDR2 FQGNSA. The V end was cut by 2 bases, the J end by 1 base, with 11 bases between. The CDR3 totals 16 residues. Here the CDR3 reads CASSLQSAGTNEKLFF. CDR3 nucleotides: TGTGCCAGCAGCTTACAGTCAGCCGGAACTAATGAAAAACTGTTTTTT.

Ten or more counts support this clonotype. This chain links TRBV29-1 with TRBJ2-3, with 10 bases that match TRBD2. The CDR3 loop spans 18 amino acids. With 2 bases clipped from V and 1 base from J, the junction kept 12 bases outside the gene matches. Germline V CDR1 and CDR2: SQVTM, ANQGSEA. The CDR3 sequence: CSVERASGGTRGTDTQYF. The CDR3 DNA is TGCAGCGTTGAAAGGGCTAGCGGGGGAACACGGGGCACAGATACGCAGTATTTT.

Remarks on this clonotype: One junction end does not reproduce the germline sequence, and a read error may be involved. The chain carries TRBV20-1 and TRBJ1-6; D is ambiguous. Germline loops: CDR1 DFQATT, CDR2 SNEGSKA (reference sequence). The CDR3 runs 14 residues. Here the CDR3 reads CSARDGRGVGPLNF. DNA for the CDR3: TGCAGTGCTAGAGATGGGCGGGGAGTTGGGCCCCTCAACTTT.

In its sample, this clonotype was seen a few times. J is TRBJ2-1 and V is TRBV27, with TRBD1 identical over 12 bases. Germline CDR1 and CDR2: MNHEY and SMNVEV (reference sequence). This CDR3 spans 15 amino acids. V shed 3 bases, J shed 6 bases, and the junction held 3 bases outside the gene matches. CDR3 loop: CASSLGTGGSNEQFF. The CDR3 DNA follows: TGTGCCAGCAGTTTGGGGACAGGGGGCTCCAATGAGCAGTTCTTC.

V is TRBV12-3 or TRBV12-4 and J is TRBJ1-2; the D gene is possibly TRBD1 (5 bases). Trimming cost V 5 bases and J 8 bases, with 18 bases left between them. This CDR3 region has 14 residues. The CDR3 DNA is TGTGCCAGCAGTCCCGACGGGACGGGGAGAGGCTACACCTTC. The encoded protein is CASSPDGTGRGYTF.